These 24 T cell receptor beta chains originate from one sample sequenced in a study of T cell changes during pregnancy in multiple sclerosis. The method was immunoSEQ multiplex PCR; TCRdb's version includes in-frame clones alone and lacks a portion of them. The sample contains around 60,000 clones, 93% of which appear only once. The material sequenced was CD4+ T cells from peripheral blood mononuclear cells, taken before pregnancy. Source of these receptors: a female donor with multiple sclerosis, enrolled in a pregnancy study.

As regards this clone: The same CDR3 arises from other DNA sequences in this sample as well. The gene calls are TRBV19 and TRBJ1-2, with TRBD1 matching 7 bases. The CDR3 covers 15 residues. Germline assignment: CDR1 LNHDA and CDR2 SQIVND (reference sequence). After removal of 1 base from V and 4 bases from J, the junction contained 6 bases not matched to a gene. The chain's CDR3 is CASSIGGTALYGYTF. Here the CDR3 DNA reads TGTGCCAGTAGTATAGGAGGGACAGCCCTCTATGGCTACACCTTC. Together with reference TRBV19 and TRBJ1-2, the CDR3 gives the full variable domain: DGGITQSPKYLFRKEGQNVTLSCEQNLNHDAMYWYRQDPGQGLRLIYYSQIVNDFQKGDIAEGYSVSREKKESFPLTVTSAQKNPTAFYLCASSIGGTALYGYTFGSGTRLTVV.

In nucleotides, the CDR3 is TGTGCCAGCAGCTTGGGACTAGCGGGACCAACCTTGTACGAGCAGTACTTC. Translation gives CASSLGLAGPTLYEQYF. The V and J genes are TRBV5-4 and TRBJ2-7, with 11 bases that match TRBD2. Germline CDR1 and CDR2: SGHNT and YYREEE (reference sequence). The trim removed 0 bases at V and 4 bases at J, leaving 9 bases unmatched. CDR3 length: 17 residues.

CDR3 amino acids: CASSVVIGQGEGNTIYF. The CDR3 nucleotides are TGTGCCAGCAGCGTAGTGATAGGGCAGGGGGAGGGAAACACCATATATTTT. The rearrangement links TRBV7-8 to TRBJ1-3; 7 positions agree with TRBD1. CDR1 and CDR2 (germline): SGHVS, FQNEAQ. Germline trimming cut 5 bases from V and 4 bases from J; bases unmatched to any gene: 14. The CDR3 is made up of 17 amino acids. The full variable domain, its missing parts supplied by reference TRBV7-8 and TRBJ1-3, is GAGVSQSPRYKVAKRGQDVALRCDPISGHVSLFWYQQALGQGPEFLTYFQNEAQLDKSGLPSDRFFAERPEGSVSTLKIQRTQQEDSAVYLCASSVVIGQGEGNTIYFGEGSWLTVV.

This chain uses TRBV27 with TRBJ2-5; 12 bases fit TRBD2. The V segment lost 3 bases and the J segment 4 bases; nucleotides outside the gene matches: 9. Germline CDR1 is MNHEY and CDR2 is SMNVEV (reference sequence). This CDR3 has 17 amino acids. The CDR3: CASSLSSGRAGGETQYF. CDR3 nucleotide sequence: TGTGCCAGCAGTTTGTCTAGCGGGAGGGCCGGGGGAGAGACCCAGTACTTC.

The chain recombines TRBV5-4 with TRBJ2-5, with D possibly being TRBD1 (5 bases). Germline CDR1 is SGHNT and CDR2 is YYREEE (reference sequence). Between the trimmed V and J ends, which lost 3 bases and 3 bases, there was a span of 18 bases. This CDR3 region has 16 residues. The CDR3 region is CASSSSRGPKEETQYF. The CDR3 DNA reads TGTGCCAGCAGCTCATCAAGGGGCCCCAAGGAAGAGACCCAGTACTTC.

This rearrangement joins TRBV6-6 to TRBJ2-2, with D perhaps TRBD2 (5 bases). The ends were cut back, 6 bases at V and 0 bases at J, with 14 bases in the middle. This CDR3 is built from 16 residues. Germline CDR1 reads MNHNY; CDR2 reads SVGAGI (reference sequence). The CDR3 spells CASSSRTGTNTGELFF. CDR3 DNA: TGTGCCAGCAGCAGCCGGACTGGTACGAACACCGGGGAGCTGTTTTTT.

In its sample, this clone ranks as medium-sized. The V gene is TRBV18, the J gene TRBJ1-1; 7 bases match TRBD1. J was trimmed by 3 bases and V by 7 bases; bases with no gene match: 5. Germline CDR1 KGHSH, CDR2 LQKENI. This CDR3 spans 13 amino acids. The CDR3 protein is CASLRDSYTEAFF. The CDR3 DNA follows: TGTGCCAGCTTAAGGGACAGTTACACTGAAGCTTTCTTT.

This clone came up once. V is TRBV18 and J is TRBJ2-7; TRBD2 aligns across 8 bases. This CDR3 contains 15 residues. The germline CDR1 and CDR2 sequences are KGHSH and LQKENI. V lost 6 bases and J lost 0; bases outside the gene matches: 7. The CDR3 region has the DNA TGTGCCAGCTCGCCGCTTAGCGGGGACTCCTACGAGCAGTACTTC. Protein sequence: CASSPLSGDSYEQYF.

CDR3 region: CASRSTGGMNTEAFF. CDR3 DNA sequence: TGTGCCAGCAGGTCGACAGGGGGAATGAACACTGAAGCTTTCTTT. The J gene is TRBJ1-1, the V gene TRBV6-5, with 9 bases matching TRBD1. Trimming removed 6 bases from V and 0 bases from J; junction bases left unmatched: 5. CDR3 length equals 15 residues. Germline CDR1 MNHEY, CDR2 SVGAGI.

V is TRBV27 and J is TRBJ2-7; TRBD1 is a possible D gene (5 bases). CDR3 size: 15 residues. CDR1 is MNHEY and CDR2 is SMNVEV in the germline V gene (reference sequence). V dropped 6 bases and J dropped 0 bases, with 15 bases sitting between them. Here the CDR3 reads CASSSRTTASYEQYF. CDR3 in DNA: TGTGCCAGCAGCTCCCGGACAACGGCCTCCTACGAGCAGTACTTC.

CDR3 protein: CSAYRGEQYF. CDR3 sequence (DNA): TGCAGTGCCTACAGGGGCGAGCAGTACTTC. The chain has TRBV20-1 and TRBJ2-7; 7 nucleotides match TRBD1. The germline V gene encodes CDR1 DFQATT and CDR2 SNEGSKA (reference sequence). This CDR3 region has 10 residues. Trimming at V came to 6 bases and at J to 6 bases, leaving 2 bases not matched to a gene.

The V call is TRBV6-1, the J call TRBJ1-5, with a possible D match to TRBD1 (5 bases). The CDR3 has 14 amino acids. V dropped 7 bases and J dropped 1 base, with 11 bases sitting between them. Germline V CDR1 and CDR2: MNHNS, SASEGT. The CDR3 loop reads CASTGHPSNQPQHF. In nucleotides, the CDR3 is TGTGCCAGCACTGGACACCCCAGCAATCAGCCCCAGCATTTT.

This clone was observed a single time. V is TRBV5-1 and J is TRBJ2-3; the match to TRBD1 covers 7 bases. Looked up from germline, CDR1 is SGHRS and CDR2 is YFSETQ. The trim removed 1 base at V and 1 base at J, leaving 3 bases unmatched. This CDR3 contains 15 residues. The CDR3: CASSLQDRGTDTQYF. The CDR3, as DNA: TGCGCCAGCAGCTTGCAAGACAGGGGCACAGATACGCAGTATTTT.

This chain connects TRBV6-5 to TRBJ2-7, with TRBD2 identical over 7 bases. The CDR3 consists of 16 residues. Trimming at V came to 0 bases and at J to 6 bases, leaving 11 bases not matched to a gene. Per the germline V gene, CDR1 is MNHEY and CDR2 is SVGAGI. CDR3 coding DNA: TGTGCCAGCAGTTACTCTAACGCGGCGGGAGCAGGCGAGCAGTACTTC. Protein product: CASSYSNAAGAGEQYF.

The rearrangement uses TRBV6-6 and TRBJ2-7, with a weak D call TRBD1 (6 bases). Trimming took off 4 bases at V and 4 bases at J, with 8 bases between the two ends. The CDR3 length is 12 residues. The V gene's germline CDR1 is MNHNY and CDR2 SVGAGI (reference sequence). CDR3 protein: CASSSQGYEQYF. The CDR3 coding sequence is TGTGCCAGCAGTTCACAGGGTTACGAGCAGTACTTC.

V and J are TRBV11-2 and TRBJ1-1, with 8 bases identical to TRBD1. CDR3 length: 15 residues. Germline loops: CDR1 SGHAT, CDR2 FQNNGV. The J segment lost 1 base and the V segment lost 3 bases, leaving 4 bases of the junction unmatched. The CDR3 protein is CASSFRQGPNTEAFF. CDR3 sequence (DNA): TGTGCCAGCAGCTTTAGACAGGGGCCGAACACTGAAGCTTTCTTT. The complete variable domain, with remaining parts taken from reference TRBV11-2 and TRBJ1-1, reads EAGVAQSPRYKIIEKRQSVAFWCNPISGHATLYWYQQILGQGPKLLIQFQNNGVVDDSQLPKDRFSAERLKGVDSTLKIQPAKLEDSAVYLCASSFRQGPNTEAFFGQGTRLTVV.

The J gene is TRBJ1-1, the V gene TRBV16, with D maybe TRBD1 (5 bases). Trimming removed 0 bases at V and 0 bases at J, with 5 bases between. The CDR3 has 14 amino acids. Germline assignment: CDR1 KGHSY and CDR2 FQNENV. For the CDR3, the DNA is TGTGCCAGCAGCCAATCGACAGTGAACACTGAAGCTTTCTTT. Its protein product is CASSQSTVNTEAFF.

The chain has TRBV28 and TRBJ2-7, with 7 bases identical to TRBD2. Germline V gene sequence: CDR1 MDHEN, CDR2 SYDVKM. V dropped 1 base and J dropped 0; count of bases not matched to a gene: 3. The CDR3 is 15 amino acids. CDR3 region: CASSLSGRVSYEQYF. The CDR3 DNA reads as TGTGCCAGCAGTTTATCGGGGAGGGTCTCCTACGAGCAGTACTTC.

The sample holds a few counts of this clone. The chain recombines TRBV7-9 with TRBJ1-2; TRBD1 might be the D (5 bases). CDR1 SEHNR and CDR2 FQNEAQ come from the germline V gene (reference sequence). The V gene lost 2 bases and the J gene lost 6 bases, with 10 bases spanning the gap. The CDR3 has 13 amino acids. CDR3 nucleotides: TGTGCCAGCAGCTTAAGGGGTCGTGATGGCTACACCTTC. This translates into CASSLRGRDGYTF. Filled out from reference TRBV7-9 and TRBJ1-2, the complete variable domain reads DTGVSQNPRHKITKRGQNVTFRCDPISEHNRLYWYRQTLGQGPEFLTYFQNEAQLEKSRLLSDRFSAERPKGSFSTLEIQRTEQGDSAMYLCASSLRGRDGYTFGSGTRLTVV.

This clone was observed a handful of times. This chain connects TRBV10-3 to TRBJ1-1, with 10 bases aligning to TRBD1. CDR3 length equals 11 residues. CDR1 and CDR2 from the germline V gene are ENHRY and SYGVKD. V shed 4 bases and J 10 bases; nucleotides not matched to a gene: 0. The CDR3 spells CAISGTGGAFF. The CDR3 DNA reads TGTGCCATCAGTGGGACAGGGGGAGCTTTCTTT.

The chain couples TRBV18 to TRBJ1-1; the D gene is possibly TRBD1 (6 bases). Trimming removed 6 bases at V and 0 bases at J, with 23 bases between. The CDR3 extends over 18 amino acids. Germline CDR1 and CDR2: KGHSH and LQKENI. The CDR3 loop is CASSRFRTGMGMNTEAFF. DNA for the CDR3: TGTGCCAGCTCCAGATTCCGAACAGGGATGGGGATGAACACTGAAGCTTTCTTT.

This chain joins TRBV6-5 and TRBJ1-4, with 7 bases fitting TRBD1. Germline lookup yields CDR1 MNHEY and CDR2 SVGAGI. This CDR3 contains 16 residues. V lost 4 bases, J lost 5 bases, and 10 bases stayed unmatched. For the CDR3, the DNA is TGTGCCAGCAGTTTTCGACCCGGGACAGTGAATGAAAAACTGTTTTTT. As protein: CASSFRPGTVNEKLFF.

The CDR3 spells CASSLGGNTEAFF. The CDR3 bases are TGTGCCAGCAGTTTGGGGGGGAACACTGAAGCTTTCTTT. The chain links TRBV28 to TRBJ1-1; TRBD1 might be the D (5 bases). The germline V and J ends were trimmed by 3 bases and 1 base, with 6 bases remaining between them. This CDR3 region has 13 residues. Germline V gene data show CDR1 as MDHEN and CDR2 as SYDVKM.

The genes are TRBV29-1 and TRBJ2-1; 9 bases agree with TRBD1. Germline V gives CDR1 SQVTM, CDR2 ANQGSEA. The CDR3 sequence is 15 residues long. Trimming at V came to 2 bases and at J to 2 bases, leaving 4 bases not matched to a gene. The CDR3 here is CSVERGTGPYNEQFF. The CDR3 DNA sequence: TGCAGCGTTGAAAGGGGGACAGGGCCCTACAATGAGCAGTTCTTC.